This TCR beta chain was sequenced for a study of cytomegalovirus exposure and HLA in healthy donors. Primers for the PCR totalled 60 Vbeta and 13 Jbeta. Sequencing was performed with immunoSEQ multiplex PCR; in TCRdb, only in-frame clones are kept and a portion is missing. This sample has 100,000 to 150,000 clones; about 80% occur once, and the top ten carry over 2.5%. As concerns this clone: Its specificity is unknown.

Healthy people donating bone marrow made up the donors. General observations from the study: An analysis done earlier found most TCR beta V segments productive about 87% or about 30% of the time.

The specimen was PBMCs. This clonotype was sampled from a male donor in good health and CMV-seronegative.

CDR3: CASSQGNRQRTKAEAFF. Here the CDR3 DNA reads TGCGCCAGCAGCCAAGGTAACAGGCAGAGGACGAAAGCTGAAGCTTTCTTT. The J gene is TRBJ1-1, the V gene TRBV4-1; TRBD1 is a possible D gene (5 bases). Looked up from germline, CDR1 is MGHRA and CDR2 is YSYEKL. CDR3 length: 17 residues. V lost 1 base and J 6 bases, leaving 21 bases between the germline ends.